The present T cell receptor (beta chain) was sequenced within a study of blood T cell repertoires in COVID-19. In the study overall: Both acute and convalescent COVID-19 samples were obtained from the United States, Italy and Spain. Nucleic acid was either cDNA or gDNA, and it came from T cells, B-cell-depleted T cells, or PBMCs.

The CDR3 length is 16 residues. In germline, CDR1 is MNHEY, CDR2 SVGAGI. Germline trimming cut 0 bases from V and 6 bases from J; bases unmatched to any gene: 5. In the authors' workflow: The authors estimated nucleated cell counts from reference gene primer amplification. Repertoires were generated with immunoSEQ multiplex PCR, while TCRdb's copy carries only in-frame clones and drops some. Clone size and the V and J calls come from that table; the DNA yielded D and trimming. Seen here are roughly 170,000 clones, approximately 74% observed once, and the top ten hold less than 3%. The material sequenced was peripheral blood. The TCR was taken from a woman aged 80 or older with acute or convalescent COVID-19. V gene TRBV6-5 combines with J gene TRBJ2-7; 13 nucleotides agree with TRBD2. The CDR3 is CASSYSWGLAGTEQYF. The CDR3 DNA reads as TGTGCCAGCAGTTACTCTTGGGGACTAGCGGGAACCGAGCAGTACTTC.